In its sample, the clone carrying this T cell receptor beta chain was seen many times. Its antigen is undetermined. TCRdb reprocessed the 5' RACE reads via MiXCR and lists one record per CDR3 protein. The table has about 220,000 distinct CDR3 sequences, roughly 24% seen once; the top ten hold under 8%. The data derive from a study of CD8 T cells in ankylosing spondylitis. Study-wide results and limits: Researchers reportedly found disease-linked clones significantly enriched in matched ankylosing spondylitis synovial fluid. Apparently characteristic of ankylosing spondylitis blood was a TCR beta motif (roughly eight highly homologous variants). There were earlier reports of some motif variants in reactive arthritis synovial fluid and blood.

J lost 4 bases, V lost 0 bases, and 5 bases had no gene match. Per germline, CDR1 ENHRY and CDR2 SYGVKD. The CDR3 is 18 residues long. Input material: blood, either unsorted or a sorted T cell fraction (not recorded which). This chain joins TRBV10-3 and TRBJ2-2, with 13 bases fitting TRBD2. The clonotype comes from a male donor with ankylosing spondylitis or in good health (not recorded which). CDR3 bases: TGTGCCATCAGTGAGTCGAGACTAGCGGGAGGAAGCACCGGGGAGCTGTTTTTT. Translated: CAISESRLAGGSTGELFF.